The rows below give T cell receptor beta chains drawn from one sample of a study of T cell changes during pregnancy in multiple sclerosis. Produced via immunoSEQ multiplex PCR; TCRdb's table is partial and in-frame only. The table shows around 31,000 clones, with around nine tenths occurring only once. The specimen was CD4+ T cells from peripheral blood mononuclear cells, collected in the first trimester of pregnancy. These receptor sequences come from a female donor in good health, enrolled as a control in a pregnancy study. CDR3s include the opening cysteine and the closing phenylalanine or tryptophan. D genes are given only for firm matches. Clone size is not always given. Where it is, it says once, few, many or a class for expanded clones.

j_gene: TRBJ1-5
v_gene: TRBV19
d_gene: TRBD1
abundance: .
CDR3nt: TGTGCCAGTAGTATAGCCAAAGGACAGGCTCAGCATTTT
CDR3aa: CASSIAKGQAQHF

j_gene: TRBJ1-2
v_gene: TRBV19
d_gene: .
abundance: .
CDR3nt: TGTGCCAGTAGTATGTTCGGACAGTATGGCTACACCTTC
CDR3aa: CASSMFGQYGYTF

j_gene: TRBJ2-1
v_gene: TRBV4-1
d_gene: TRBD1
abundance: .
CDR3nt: TGCGCCAGCAGCCCCTACCTACCGACAGGGTCGGTTCTTGATGAGCAGTTCTTC
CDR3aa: CASSPYLPTGSVLDEQFF

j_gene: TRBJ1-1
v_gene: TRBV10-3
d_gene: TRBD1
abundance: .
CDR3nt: TGTGCCACACGACAGGGGGACACTGAAGCTTTCTTT
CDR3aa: CATRQGDTEAFF

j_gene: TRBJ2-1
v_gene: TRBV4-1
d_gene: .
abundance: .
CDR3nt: TGCGCCAGCAGCCAGGACTACGCTTCTTACAATGAGCAGTTCTTC
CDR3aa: CASSQDYASYNEQFF

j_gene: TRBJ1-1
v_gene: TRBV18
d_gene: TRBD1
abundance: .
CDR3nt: TGTGCCAGCTCATCCTCCGGGACAGGGACGAACACTGAAGCTTTCTTT
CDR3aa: CASSSSGTGTNTEAFF

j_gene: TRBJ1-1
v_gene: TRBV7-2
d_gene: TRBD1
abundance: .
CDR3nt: TGTGCCAGCAGCTTAGTTTCAGGGGGCACTGAAGCTTTCTTT
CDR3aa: CASSLVSGGTEAFF

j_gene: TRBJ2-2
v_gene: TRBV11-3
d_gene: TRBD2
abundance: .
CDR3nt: TGTGCCAGCAGCTTACGCGGGGGGGGGCGCACCGGGGAGCTGTTTTTT
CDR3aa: CASSLRGGGRTGELFF

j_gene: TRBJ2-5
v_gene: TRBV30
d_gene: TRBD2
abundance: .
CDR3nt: TGTGCCTGGAGCATGAGACTAGCGGGGGGGCAAGGAGAGACCCAGTACTTC
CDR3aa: CAWSMRLAGGQGETQYF

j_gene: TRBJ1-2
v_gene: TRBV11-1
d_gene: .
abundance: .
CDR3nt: TGTGCCAGCAGCCCACAGGCGAACTATGGCTACACCTTC
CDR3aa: CASSPQANYGYTF

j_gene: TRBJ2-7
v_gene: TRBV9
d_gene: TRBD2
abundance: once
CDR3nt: TGTGCCAGCAGCGTAGGACCGACTAGCGGGGGTAATTACGAGCAGTACTTC
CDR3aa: CASSVGPTSGGNYEQYF

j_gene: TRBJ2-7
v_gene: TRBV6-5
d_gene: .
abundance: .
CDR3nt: TGTGCCAGCAGTACAGGCTACGAGCAGTACTTC
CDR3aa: CASSTGYEQYF

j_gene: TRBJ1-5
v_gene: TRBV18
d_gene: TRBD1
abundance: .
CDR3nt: TGTGCCAGCTCACCACCGGGACAGGGGGGCAGCAATCAGCCCCAGCATTTT
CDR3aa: CASSPPGQGGSNQPQHF

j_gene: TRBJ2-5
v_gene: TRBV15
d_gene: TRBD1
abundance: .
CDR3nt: TGTGCCACTACCGACAGGGGGCCTAGTCTACGGTACCAAGAGACCCAGTACTTC
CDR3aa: CATTDRGPSLRYQETQYF

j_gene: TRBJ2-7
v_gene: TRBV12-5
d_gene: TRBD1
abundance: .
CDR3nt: TGTGCTAGTGGTTTGGTACCTCCGGGACAGGGGGCTGAAGAGCAGTACTTC
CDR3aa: CASGLVPPGQGAEEQYF

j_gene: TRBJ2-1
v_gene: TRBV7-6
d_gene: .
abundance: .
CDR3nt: TGTGCCAGCAGCTTGGAGGGGGGGGTCAGCTCCTACAATGAGCAGTTCTTC
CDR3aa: CASSLEGGVSSYNEQFF

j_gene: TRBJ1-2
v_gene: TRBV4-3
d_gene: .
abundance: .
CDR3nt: TGCGCCAGCAGCCAAGATTTGTCAGGAAACTATGGCTACACCTTC
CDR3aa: CASSQDLSGNYGYTF

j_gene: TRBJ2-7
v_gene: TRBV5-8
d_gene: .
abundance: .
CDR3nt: TGTGCCAGCAGCGCGATGGACATATCCTACGAGCAGTACTTC
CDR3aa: CASSAMDISYEQYF

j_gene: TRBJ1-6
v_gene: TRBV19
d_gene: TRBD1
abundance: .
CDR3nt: TGTGCCAGTAGTCCCCGGGACAGGATAAGTTCACCCCTCCACTTT
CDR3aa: CASSPRDRISSPLHF

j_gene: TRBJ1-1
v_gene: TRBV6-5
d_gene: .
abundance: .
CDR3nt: TGTGCCAGCACTACACAGGGCGCTGAAGCTTTCTTT
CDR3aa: CASTTQGAEAFF

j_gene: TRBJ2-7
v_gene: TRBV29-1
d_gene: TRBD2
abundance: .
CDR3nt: TGCAGCGTGCGGGCTAGCGGGTCCTACGAGCAGTACTTC
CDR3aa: CSVRASGSYEQYF

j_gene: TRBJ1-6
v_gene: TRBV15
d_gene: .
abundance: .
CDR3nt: TGTGCCACCAGCAGAGCGGGCTATAATTCACCCCTCCACTTT
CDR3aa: CATSRAGYNSPLHF

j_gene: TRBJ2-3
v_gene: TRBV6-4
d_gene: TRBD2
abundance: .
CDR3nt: TGTGCCAGCAGTGACTCTAGCGGGGGGACAGATACGCAGTATTTT
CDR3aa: CASSDSSGGTDTQYF

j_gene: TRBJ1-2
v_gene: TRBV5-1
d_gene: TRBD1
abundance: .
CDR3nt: TGCGCCAGCAGCTCCGGGACAGGGGACTATGGCTACACCTTC
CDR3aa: CASSSGTGDYGYTF

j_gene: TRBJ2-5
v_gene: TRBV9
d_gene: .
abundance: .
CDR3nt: TGTGCCAGCAGCGTAGCTACCGGGGTTGCGGAGACCCAGTACTTC
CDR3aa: CASSVATGVAETQYF

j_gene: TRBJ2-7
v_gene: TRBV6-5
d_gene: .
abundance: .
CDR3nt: TGTGCCACCAGTGAGGGGGGGTACGAGCAGTACTTC
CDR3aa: CATSEGGYEQYF

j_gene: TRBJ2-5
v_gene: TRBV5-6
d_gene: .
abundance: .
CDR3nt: TGTGCCAGCATCCTCCGGGAACAAGAGACCCAGTACTTC
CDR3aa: CASILREQETQYF

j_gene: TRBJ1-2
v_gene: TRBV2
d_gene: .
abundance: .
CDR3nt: TGTGCCAGCACTCCTCAGGCGGGACGGAGCTATGGCTACACCTTC
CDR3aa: CASTPQAGRSYGYTF

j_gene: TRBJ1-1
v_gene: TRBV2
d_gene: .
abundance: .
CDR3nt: TGTGCCAGCAACGTCAGACAGACAACTGAAGCTTTCTTT
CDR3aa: CASNVRQTTEAFF

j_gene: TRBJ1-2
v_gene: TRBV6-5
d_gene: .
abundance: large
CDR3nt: TGTGCCAGCAGTTACTGGCCAGGGGAAGATGGCTACACCTTC
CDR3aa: CASSYWPGEDGYTF

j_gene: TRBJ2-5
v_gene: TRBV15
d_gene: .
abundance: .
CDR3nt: TGTGCCACCAGCAGAGATCCTGGCTCCCAAGAGACCCAGTACTTC
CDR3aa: CATSRDPGSQETQYF

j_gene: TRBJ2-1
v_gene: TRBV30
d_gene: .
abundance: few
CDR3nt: TGTGCCTGGAGTGTAATGGCAAACTCCTACAATGAGCAGTTCTTC
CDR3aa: CAWSVMANSYNEQFF

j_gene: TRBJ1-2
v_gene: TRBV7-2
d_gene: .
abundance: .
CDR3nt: TGTGCCAGCAGCCCCCAGGACTTTTCATATGGCTACACCTTC
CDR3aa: CASSPQDFSYGYTF

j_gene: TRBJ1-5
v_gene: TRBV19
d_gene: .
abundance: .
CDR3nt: TGTGCCAGTAATACAAAACCAGGGACACTCCAGGAACAGCCCCAGCATTTT
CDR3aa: CASNTKPGTLQEQPQHF

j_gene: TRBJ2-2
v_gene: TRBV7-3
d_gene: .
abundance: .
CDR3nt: TGTGCCAGCAGCTCGGGAACGAGCACCGGGGAGCTGTTTTTT
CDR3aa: CASSSGTSTGELFF

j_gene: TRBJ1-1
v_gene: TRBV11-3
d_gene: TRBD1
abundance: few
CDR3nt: TGTGCCAGCAAAACCGACAGGGTCAGTCCTGAAGCTTTCTTT
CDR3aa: CASKTDRVSPEAFF

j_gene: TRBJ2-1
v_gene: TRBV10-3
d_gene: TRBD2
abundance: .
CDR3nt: TGTGCCATCAGTGCGGGGACTAGCGGGGAAAGGAATGAGCAGTTCTTC
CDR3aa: CAISAGTSGERNEQFF

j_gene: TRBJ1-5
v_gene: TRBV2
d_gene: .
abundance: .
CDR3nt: TGTGCCAGCAGTGAAGCTCGAGAGCCCCAGCATTTT
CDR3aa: CASSEAREPQHF

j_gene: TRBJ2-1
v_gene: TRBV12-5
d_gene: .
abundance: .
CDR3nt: TGTGCTAGTGGACGGTCTAAGCAGTTCTTC
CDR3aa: CASGRSKQFF

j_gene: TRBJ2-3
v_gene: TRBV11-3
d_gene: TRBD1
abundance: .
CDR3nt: TGTGCCAGCAGCTCCGGGACAGGGGTCCCAGATACGCAGTATTTT
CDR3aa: CASSSGTGVPDTQYF

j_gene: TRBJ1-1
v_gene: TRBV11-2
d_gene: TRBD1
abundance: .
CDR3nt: TGTGCCAGCAGCTACCCCTCCGGGACAGGTTACACTGAAGCTTTCTTT
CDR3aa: CASSYPSGTGYTEAFF

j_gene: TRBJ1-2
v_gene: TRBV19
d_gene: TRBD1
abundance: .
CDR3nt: TGTGCCAGTAGTACACAGGGGGCGCAGAATGGCTACACCTTC
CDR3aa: CASSTQGAQNGYTF

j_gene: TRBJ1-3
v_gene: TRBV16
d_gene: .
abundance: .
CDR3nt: TGTGCCAGCAGCCAAAATCCTACAAACACCATATATTTT
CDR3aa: CASSQNPTNTIYF

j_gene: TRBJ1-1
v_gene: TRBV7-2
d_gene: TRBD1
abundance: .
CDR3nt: TGTGCCAGCAGCTTAGGGGGACAGGGGAGGAACACTGAAGCTTTCTTT
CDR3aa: CASSLGGQGRNTEAFF

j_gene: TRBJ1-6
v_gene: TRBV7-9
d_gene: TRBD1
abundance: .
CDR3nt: TGTGCCAGCAGCTTAGGGACAGGGGATCCCGTTTATTCACCCCTCCACTTT
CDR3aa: CASSLGTGDPVYSPLHF

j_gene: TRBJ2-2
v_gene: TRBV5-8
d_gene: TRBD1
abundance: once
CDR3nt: TGTGCCAGCAGCTTCGGTCCCCACAGGGGTGCCACCGGGGAGCTGTTTTTT
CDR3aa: CASSFGPHRGATGELFF

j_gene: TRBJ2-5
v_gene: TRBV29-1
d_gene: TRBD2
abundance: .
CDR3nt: TGCAGCTGCCAGGGAGGGGTGGAGACCCAGTACTTC
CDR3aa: CSCQGGVETQYF

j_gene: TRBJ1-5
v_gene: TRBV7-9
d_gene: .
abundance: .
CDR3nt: TGTGCCAGCAGCTCGACAGGACCGGCGCCCCAGCATTTT
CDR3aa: CASSSTGPAPQHF

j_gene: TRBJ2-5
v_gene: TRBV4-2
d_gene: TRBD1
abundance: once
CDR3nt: TGTGCCAGCAGCGGGACAGGGGCGCCGGACCAAGAGACCCAGTACTTC
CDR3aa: CASSGTGAPDQETQYF

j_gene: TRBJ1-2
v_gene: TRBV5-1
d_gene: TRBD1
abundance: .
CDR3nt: TGCGCCAGCAGCCCCGACCCGACAGGGGCCTATGGCTACACCTTC
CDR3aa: CASSPDPTGAYGYTF

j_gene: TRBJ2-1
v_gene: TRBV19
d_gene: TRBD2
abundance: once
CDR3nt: TGTGCCAGTAGTAACTTCGGGACTAGCGGGGACAATGAGCAGTTCTTC
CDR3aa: CASSNFGTSGDNEQFF

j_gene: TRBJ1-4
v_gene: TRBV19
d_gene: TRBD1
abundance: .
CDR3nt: TGTGCCAGTAAGGACAGGGGTGGAGAAAAACTGTTTTTT
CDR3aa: CASKDRGGEKLFF

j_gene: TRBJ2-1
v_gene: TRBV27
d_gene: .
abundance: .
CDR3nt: TGTGCCAGCAGTTTATCGAGGACACCCTACAATGAGCAGTTCTTC
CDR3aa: CASSLSRTPYNEQFF

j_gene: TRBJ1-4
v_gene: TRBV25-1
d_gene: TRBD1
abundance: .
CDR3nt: TGTGCCAGCAGTGAATTGGGGACAGGGGTTGGAGAAAAACTGTTTTTT
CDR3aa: CASSELGTGVGEKLFF

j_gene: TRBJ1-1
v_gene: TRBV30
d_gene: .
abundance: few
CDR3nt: TGTGCCTGGAGTGGCAGGACACTAATGAACACTGAAGCTTTCTTT
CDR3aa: CAWSGRTLMNTEAFF

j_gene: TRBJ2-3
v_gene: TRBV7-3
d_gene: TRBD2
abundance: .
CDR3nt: TGTGCCAGCAGCCCGTGGACTAGCGGGGGTACAGATACGCAGTATTTT
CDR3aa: CASSPWTSGGTDTQYF

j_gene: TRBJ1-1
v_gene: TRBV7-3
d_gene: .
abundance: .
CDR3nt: TGTGCCAGCAGCTCAACCGGGATGGGGGGGCTCACTGAAGCTTTCTTT
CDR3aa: CASSSTGMGGLTEAFF